Below are 24 T cell receptor beta chains sequenced from a single sample in a study of untreated major depressive disorder. Study-level findings and limits: CD4+ T cells from depressed patients used TRBV05-01 (Vbeta 5.1) more often than controls.

Their antigens are not known. This table comes from immunoSEQ multiplex PCR, and its TCRdb copy is limited to in-frame clones, with some not included. This sample has more than 15,000 clones, with about 92% found just once. The sequenced material came from CD4+ T cells from PBMCs. The receptors were gathered from a middle-aged woman with major depressive disorder.

This clone was found once. The rearrangement uses TRBV11-2 and TRBJ1-2, with D hard to call. Germline CDR1 reads SGHAT; CDR2 reads FQNNGV. Trimming took off 6 bases at V and 0 bases at J, with 20 bases between the two ends. This CDR3 has 17 residues. CDR3 bases: TGTGCCAGCAGTCATAATTTGGGGTCCCGAGCTAACTATGGCTACACCTTC. Protein product: CASSHNLGSRANYGYTF.

V usage is TRBV5-6 and J usage is TRBJ2-7; D uncertain. Trimming pared 4 bases from V and 6 bases from J, leaving 14 bases between. This CDR3 has 13 residues. CDR1 SGHDT and CDR2 YYEEEE come from the germline V gene. CDR3 sequence: CASSPWGVREQYF. The CDR3 DNA is TGTGCCAGCAGCCCCTGGGGTGTGCGCGAGCAGTACTTC.

The rearrangement uses TRBV5-4 and TRBJ2-1, with D uncertain. Germline V CDR1 and CDR2: SGHNT, YYREEE (reference sequence). This CDR3 is 16 amino acids long. With 0 bases removed from V and 5 bases from J, the gap between germline ends came to 15 bases. The CDR3 nucleotides are TGTGCCAGCAGCTTGGTCCCCTCTAAGAATGACAATGAGCAGTTCTTC. It is translated as CASSLVPSKNDNEQFF.

The chain has TRBV2 and TRBJ1-5, with D hard to call. This CDR3 contains 15 residues. The germline gives CDR1 SNHLY, CDR2 FYNNEI. Trimming took 0 bases from V and 3 from J, leaving 9 bases between them. CDR3 DNA sequence: TGTGCCAGCAGTGAAGCGGGAACACCCAATCAGCCCCAGCATTTT. Amino acid sequence: CASSEAGTPNQPQHF.

This chain uses TRBV11-2 with TRBJ1-1; no definite D call. The CDR3 spans 11 residues. CDR1 is SGHAT, CDR2 FQNNGV, per germline. Trimming pared 3 bases from V and 5 bases from J, leaving 4 bases between. CDR3 coding DNA: TGTGCCAGCAGCTTGGGAACTGAAGCTTTCTTT. It translates to CASSLGTEAFF.

The chain links TRBV7-6 to TRBJ2-5; D gene uncertain. The CDR3 is 16 amino acids. Germline CDR1 reads SGHVS; CDR2 reads FNYEAQ. The V and J ends lost 3 bases and 1 base respectively, with 15 bases between them. The CDR3 protein is CASSLLSWHFQETQYF. CDR3 nucleotide sequence: TGTGCCAGCAGCTTGCTATCGTGGCACTTCCAAGAGACCCAGTACTTC.

This sequence joins TRBV5-4 and TRBJ1-1, with D perhaps TRBD1 (6 bases). V was pared by 4 bases and J by 0 bases, with 10 bases between. The length of the CDR3 is 14 residues. Per germline, CDR1 SGHNT and CDR2 YYREEE (reference sequence). The DNA of the CDR3 is TGTGCCAGCAGCCAGGGGACCTTGAACACTGAAGCTTTCTTT. This translates into CASSQGTLNTEAFF.

The rearrangement links TRBV30 to TRBJ1-2, with D uncertain. The CDR3 sequence is 13 residues long. Between the trimmed V and J ends, which lost 0 bases and 8 bases, there was a span of 13 bases. CDR1 is GTSNPN, CDR2 SVGIG, per germline (reference sequence). The CDR3 is CAWSVHGVGGYTF. In DNA, the CDR3 is TGTGCCTGGAGTGTTCACGGTGTAGGAGGCTACACCTTC.

V usage is TRBV11-2 and J usage is TRBJ1-5, with unresolved D. This CDR3 has 20 residues. V was shortened by 0 bases and J by 0 bases, with 21 bases between the two germline ends. Germline V gene lookup returns CDR1 SGHAT and CDR2 FQNNGV. The CDR3 region is CASSLDRPETIIYSNQPQHF. For the CDR3, the DNA is TGTGCCAGCAGCTTAGATAGACCGGAGACTATCATCTATAGCAATCAGCCCCAGCATTTT.

This clone was recorded only once. CDR3 in DNA: TGTGCCAGCAGCCAGGGCAGGACGGTGAATCAGCCCCAGCATTTT. Translating gives CASSQGRTVNQPQHF. V gene TRBV4-2 combines with J gene TRBJ1-5; D unclear. The CDR3 loop spans 15 amino acids. CDR1 LGHNA and CDR2 YNFKEQ come from the germline V gene. The V gene lost 3 bases and the J gene lost 4 bases, with 13 bases spanning the gap.

This chain connects TRBV27 to TRBJ1-5, with 8 positions matching TRBD1. Trimming cost V 3 bases and J 5 bases; bases outside gene matches: 6. In germline, CDR1 is MNHEY, CDR2 SMNVEV (reference sequence). The CDR3 is 15 amino acids. CDR3 coding DNA: TGTGCCAGCAGTTTCCTAGACAGGGGCGATCAGCCCCAGCATTTT. Amino acid sequence: CASSFLDRGDQPQHF.

The chain links TRBV12-5 to TRBJ2-7, with TRBD1 matching over 7 bases. The V gene's germline CDR1 is LGHNT and CDR2 FRNRAP. The CDR3 extends over 16 amino acids. The J segment lost 2 bases and the V segment lost 0 bases, leaving 7 bases of the junction unmatched. In DNA, the CDR3 is TGTGCTAGTGGTTTGGTAGTTACAGGGGCTGCCTACGAGCAGTACTTC. It specifies CASGLVVTGAAYEQYF.

J is TRBJ2-1 and V is TRBV5-8; 9 bases line up with TRBD2. The CDR3 is 15 amino acids. CDR1 SGHTS and CDR2 YDEGEE come from the germline V gene. V gave up 4 bases and J gave up 9 bases; unmatched junction bases: 11. The CDR3 sequence: CASSGGSGRFGEQFF. The DNA for the CDR3 is TGTGCCAGCAGCGGGGGGAGCGGGAGGTTCGGTGAGCAGTTCTTC.

The chain recombines TRBV6-1 with TRBJ2-1, with D uncertain. This CDR3 region has 16 residues. V was pared by 0 bases and J by 7 bases, with 16 bases between. Germline CDR1 MNHNS, CDR2 SASEGT. CDR3 DNA: TGTGCCAGCAGTGAAGCGCTTTGGGCAGGTCGTAATGAGCAGTTCTTC. Its translation: CASSEALWAGRNEQFF.

The CDR3 DNA sequence: TGTGCCTGTCGTAGCACTGAAGCTTTCTTT. This gives the protein CACRSTEAFF. The chain has TRBV30 and TRBJ1-1, with D unclear. The length of the CDR3 is 10 residues. Germline V gene lookup returns CDR1 GTSNPN and CDR2 SVGIG (reference sequence). V lost 6 bases to trimming and J lost 4 bases, with 6 bases between them.

V is TRBV30 and J is TRBJ1-1; no clear D gene. V shed 4 bases and J shed 11 bases, with 23 bases lying between them. Germline V gives CDR1 GTSNPN, CDR2 SVGIG (reference sequence). This CDR3 is 14 amino acids long. In DNA, the CDR3 is TGTGCCTGGAAAGTGGCAGCGGGTTTACGGGCGGCTTTCTTT. Protein product: CAWKVAAGLRAAFF. The full variable domain, in which reference TRBV30 and TRBJ1-1 provide the parts outside the CDR3, is SQTIHQWPATLVQPVGSPLSLECTVEGTSNPNLYWYRQAAGRGLQLLFYSVGIGQISSEVPQNLSASRPQDRQFILSSKKLLLSDSGFYLCAWKVAAGLRAAFFGQGTRLTVV.

The chain links TRBV10-3 to TRBJ1-2; tentatively, D is TRBD1 (5 bases). The germline CDR1 and CDR2 sequences are ENHRY and SYGVKD. This CDR3 is built from 13 residues. Trimming removed 2 bases at V and 6 bases at J, with 10 bases between. This CDR3 is CAISEDSSDGYTF. The DNA of the CDR3 is TGTGCCATCAGTGAGGACAGTTCAGATGGCTACACCTTC.

The CDR3 DNA reads TGTGCTAGTGGTTTGGTACGTAGCGGGGCGAACACCGGGGAGCTGTTTTTT. Amino acids: CASGLVRSGANTGELFF. The chain joins TRBV12-5 to TRBJ2-2, with 8 bases matching TRBD2. Losses at the gene ends were 0 bases for V and 0 bases for J; bases not matched to a gene: 3. This CDR3 is 17 amino acids long. In germline, CDR1 is LGHNT, CDR2 FRNRAP. Full variable domain (outside the CDR3, taken from reference TRBV12-5 and TRBJ2-2): DARVTQTPRHKVTEMGQEVTMRCQPILGHNTVFWYRQTMMQGLELLAYFRNRAPLDDSGMPKDRFSAEMPDATLATLKIQPSEPRDSAVYFCASGLVRSGANTGELFFGEGSRLTVL.

V usage is TRBV11-2 and J usage is TRBJ2-1; D gene uncertain. The CDR3 spans 13 residues. The V and J ends lost 1 base and 10 bases respectively, with 11 bases between them. The germline gives CDR1 SGHAT, CDR2 FQNNGV. The CDR3: CASSLVDDGEQFF. CDR3 DNA sequence: TGTGCCAGCAGCTTAGTTGACGACGGGGAGCAGTTCTTC. Variable domain in full (rest from reference TRBV11-2 and TRBJ2-1): EAGVAQSPRYKIIEKRQSVAFWCNPISGHATLYWYQQILGQGPKLLIQFQNNGVVDDSQLPKDRFSAERLKGVDSTLKIQPAKLEDSAVYLCASSLVDDGEQFFGPGTRLTVL.

The V and J genes are TRBV7-9 and TRBJ2-3; TRBD2 matches 9 bases. The V segment lost 2 bases and the J segment 2 bases; nucleotides outside the gene matches: 5. Germline-derived CDR1 and CDR2 are SEHNR and FQNEAQ (reference sequence). The CDR3 consists of 16 residues. CDR3 nucleotide sequence: TGTGCCAGCAGCTTAAGTCTAGCGGGGCCCACAGATACGCAGTATTTT. As protein: CASSLSLAGPTDTQYF.

The J gene is TRBJ2-2, the V gene TRBV7-3, with D maybe TRBD2 (6 bases). The CDR3 spans 14 residues. Germline CDR1 SGHTA, CDR2 FQGTGA. Trimming cost V 2 bases and J 5 bases, with 9 bases left between them. The DNA of the CDR3 is TGTGCCAGCAGCTTACTAGCGCGAACCGGGGAGCTGTTTTTT. Amino acids: CASSLLARTGELFF.

This chain connects TRBV7-9 to TRBJ2-7; 9 positions agree with TRBD1. CDR1 is SEHNR and CDR2 is FQNEAQ in the germline V gene (reference sequence). Unmatched junction bases numbered 14, after V lost 5 bases and J lost 3 bases. The CDR3 totals 17 residues. For the CDR3, the DNA is TGTGCCAGCAGCGGGGGGAGGACAGGGGTTTTAGGCTACGAGCAGTACGTC. Translated, it gives CASSGGRTGVLGYEQYV.

V and J are TRBV5-6 and TRBJ1-1; D possibly corresponds to TRBD1 (6 bases). The CDR3 loop spans 13 amino acids. The V and J ends lost 2 bases and 13 bases respectively, with 18 bases between them. Per the germline V gene, CDR1 is SGHDT and CDR2 is YYEEEE. CDR3 in amino acids: CASSFRQAPKGFF. In nucleotides, the CDR3 is TGTGCCAGCAGCTTCCGACAGGCCCCAAAAGGTTTCTTT.

V usage is TRBV30 and J usage is TRBJ2-7; TRBD1 matches at 7 bases. V shed 2 bases and J 6 bases; nucleotides not matched to a gene: 13. This CDR3 contains 15 residues. Germline loops: CDR1 GTSNPN, CDR2 SVGIG (reference sequence). The CDR3 DNA is TGTGCCTGGAGTCCTTCCGGGACAGCGCCCACCGAGCAGTACTTC. Protein product: CAWSPSGTAPTEQYF.